This T cell receptor beta chain was obtained from a study of CD8+ T cells in alopecia areata. Study-level points and caveats: Whereas mice showed it more clearly, TCR sharing across patients was murkier, possibly because of HLA. Across lesional scalp, and particularly alopecia totalis/universalis, clonality surpassed that of normal scalp.

In each case, RNA was isolated and then reverse transcribed into cDNA as the sequencing template. Method: immunoSEQ multiplex PCR; TCRdb's copy keeps in-frame clones and lacks some. The data contain some 51,000 clones, around 96% of them singletons. Germline assignment: CDR1 PRHDT and CDR2 FYEKMQ (reference sequence). The CDR3 totals 13 residues. As part of sample collection, lesional scalp punch biopsies and peripheral blood were taken from alopecia areata patients. Sorting of PBMCs yielded the CD4+ and CD8+ T cells. In the case of this clone: The antigen is undetermined.

Material: CD8+ T cells sorted from blood, obtained at week 0. The rearrangement uses TRBV13 and TRBJ2-5; D is unclear. The J call is uncertain, as TRBJ2-7 better fits the DNA end. The source of this sequence is a human donor with alopecia areata. CDR3 in DNA: TGTGCCAGCAGCCTCATATGGGATTACGAGCAGTACTTC. Amino acid sequence: CASSLIWDYEQYF.